This T cell receptor (beta chain) is from a study of blood T cell repertoires in COVID-19. Study context: T cells, B-cell-depleted T cells, or PBMCs supplied cDNA or gDNA.

In the original processing: Using reference gene primer amplification, nucleated cell counts were estimated. This table comes from immunoSEQ multiplex PCR, and its TCRdb copy is limited to in-frame clones, with some not included. Clonal size and the V and J genes are those of that table, whereas D and trimming came from the DNA. Among 250,000 to 350,000 clones listed, 85% were seen once. Germline loops: CDR1 SGHTS, CDR2 YDEGEE. This CDR3 has 13 amino acids. The V gene lost 2 bases and the J gene lost 2 bases, with 8 bases spanning the gap. Participant reports of clinical history set cohort assignment.

The V and J genes are TRBV5-8 and TRBJ2-7, with D perhaps TRBD2 (6 bases). Sequencing was done on a sample of PBMCs or T cells enriched from blood (not recorded which). The source is a woman aged 45 to 65 who had recovered from COVID-19. The chain's CDR3 is CASSFGGTYEQYF. In DNA, the CDR3 is TGTGCCAGCAGCTTCGGGGGTACCTACGAGCAGTACTTC.